The 27 T cell receptor beta chains below come from one sample, sequenced in a study of blood T cells in healthy people across ages. A second roughly 6 to 11 cycle PCR used barcoded and J-beta primers. TCRdb analysed the 5' RACE reads with MiXCR anew, one entry per CDR3 protein. The table records 700,000 or so distinct CDR3 sequences, 22% of them present only once. The sequenced material came from blood. These receptor sequences come from a man between 65 and 79 years old in good health.

The chain has TRBV28 and TRBJ1-1; D gene unclear. The germline V gene has CDR1 MDHEN and CDR2 SYDVKM. V lost 5 bases to trimming and J lost 9 bases, with 7 bases between them. The CDR3 is 10 amino acids. CDR3 in amino acids: CASSQRKAFF. The CDR3 coding sequence is TGTGCCAGCAGTCAGAGAAAAGCTTTCTTT.

This sequence joins TRBV12-3 or TRBV12-4 and TRBJ1-1, with a weak D call TRBD1 (5 bases). CDR3 length: 18 amino acids. V was shortened by 3 bases and J by 1 base, with 21 bases between the two germline ends. Written as DNA, the CDR3 is TGTGCCAGCAGTTTGGTCAGGGAAAGGGACGGCCCGAACACTGAAGCTTTCTTT. This encodes CASSLVRERDGPNTEAFF.

This clonotype has more than one count but fewer than ten. V gene TRBV28 combines with J gene TRBJ2-7; D might be TRBD1 (5 bases). Per germline, CDR1 MDHEN and CDR2 SYDVKM. V shed 4 bases and J shed 3 bases, with 13 bases lying between them. The CDR3 extends over 14 amino acids. In nucleotides, the CDR3 is TGTGCCAGCAGTTACTCAGGGTCCGTCTACGAGCAGTACTTC. It is translated as CASSYSGSVYEQYF.

This clonotype came up a few times. The V and J genes are TRBV9 and TRBJ2-1; D may be TRBD1 (6 bases). V shed 2 bases and J shed 0 bases, with 9 bases lying between them. The CDR3 sequence is 15 residues long. Germline V CDR1 and CDR2: SGDLS, YYNGEE. The CDR3: CASSVRDNSYNEQFF. The CDR3 DNA follows: TGTGCCAGCAGCGTTCGGGACAACTCCTACAATGAGCAGTTCTTC.

In this sample, this clonotype turned up a few times. The rearrangement links TRBV5-6 to TRBJ2-1; D perhaps matches TRBD2 (7 bases). Germline values: CDR1 SGHDT, CDR2 YYEEEE. The CDR3 is made up of 15 amino acids. Trimming pared 6 bases from V and 3 bases from J, leaving 16 bases between. The CDR3, as DNA: TGTGCCAGCACCGTTGCGGGGGCCGTCTACAATGAGCAGTTCTTC. It codes for CASTVAGAVYNEQFF.

This clonotype was detected only a few times. The chain combines TRBV12-3 or TRBV12-4 with TRBJ2-3; weak D call: TRBD1 (6 bases). V lost 3 bases to trimming and J lost 0 bases, with 19 bases between them. The CDR3 runs 18 residues. The CDR3 protein is CASSFPRGSVASTDTQYF. CDR3 nucleotides: TGTGCCAGCAGTTTTCCCAGGGGTAGCGTAGCTAGCACAGATACGCAGTATTTT.

This clonotype was found a few times. The chain couples TRBV28 to TRBJ2-5, with 7 bases aligning to TRBD1. The tail of the sequence fits TRBJ2-7 better, so the J call may be wrong. The germline CDR1 and CDR2 sequences are MDHEN and SYDVKM. The CDR3 is made up of 15 amino acids. CDR3 amino acids: CASSILDRRTYEQYF. CDR3 DNA sequence: TGTGCCAGCAGTATCCTGGACAGGAGGACCTACGAGCAGTACTTC.

This clonotype was counted between two and nine times. This chain connects TRBV5-1 to TRBJ2-6; D remains ambiguous. The germline CDR1 and CDR2 sequences are SGHRS and YFSETQ. V was pared by 4 bases and J by 2 bases, with 10 bases between. The CDR3 totals 15 residues. The CDR3, as DNA: TGCGCCAGCAGCCTTACAGCGACTGGGGCCAACGTCCTGACTTTC. Protein product: CASSLTATGANVLTF.

The chain employs TRBV3-1 and TRBJ2-2; TRBD1 agrees at 7 bases. Germline lookup yields CDR1 LGHDT and CDR2 YNNKEL (reference sequence). The J segment lost 5 bases and the V segment lost 7 bases, leaving 7 bases of the junction unmatched. The CDR3 extends over 14 amino acids. CDR3 bases: TGTGCCAGCACCACAGGGGCGTGGACCGGGGAGCTGTTTTTT. It yields the protein CASTTGAWTGELFF. Using reference TRBV3-1 and TRBJ2-2 for the parts outside the CDR3, the full variable domain is DTAVSQTPKYLVTQMGNDKSIKCEQNLGHDTMYWYKQDSKKFLKIMFSYNNKELIINETVPNRFSPKSPDKAHLNLHINSLELGDSAVYFCASTTGAWTGELFFGEGSRLTVL.

The rearrangement joins TRBV20-1 to TRBJ2-3; D not certain. The CDR3 is 14 amino acids. V lost 0 bases to trimming and J lost 4 bases, with 11 bases between them. From germline, CDR1 is DFQATT and CDR2 SNEGSKA (reference sequence). CDR3: CSARDLTDSDTQYF. The CDR3 nucleotides read TGCAGTGCTAGAGATCTTACAGATTCAGATACGCAGTATTTT.

CDR3: CASSAIPGNSYNEQFF. CDR3 bases: TGTGCCAGCAGCGCCATCCCAGGTAACTCCTACAATGAGCAGTTCTTC. J is TRBJ2-1 and V is TRBV9; no clear D gene. V lost 3 bases, J lost 0 bases, and 13 bases lay in between. Per the germline V gene, CDR1 is SGDLS and CDR2 is YYNGEE. This CDR3 spans 16 amino acids.

This clonotype was counted a few times. The V and J genes are TRBV3-1 and TRBJ2-1; 10 bases are shared with TRBD2. The germline gives CDR1 LGHDT, CDR2 YNNKEL (reference sequence). CDR3 size: 15 residues. The J segment lost 7 bases and the V segment lost 4 bases, leaving 7 bases of the junction unmatched. CDR3 sequence: CASSPQGLASNEQFF. In DNA, the CDR3 is TGTGCCAGCAGCCCTCAGGGACTAGCGTCTAATGAGCAGTTCTTC.

This clonotype was seen a handful of times. This chain links TRBV12-3 or TRBV12-4 with TRBJ2-5, with 10 bases fitting TRBD1. The assigned J gene may be wrong: the sequence end matches TRBJ2-7 better. The CDR3 extends over 13 amino acids. The CDR3 DNA sequence: TGTGCCAGCAGAGAGACAGGGGGCTCCGAGCAGTACGTC. Protein sequence: CASRETGGSEQYV.

This clonotype has a count of ten or more. This sequence joins TRBV18 and TRBJ1-5; 11 nucleotides agree with TRBD1. In germline, CDR1 is KGHSH, CDR2 LQKENI. This CDR3 has 16 amino acids. J gave up 4 bases and V 1 base, and 3 bases lay outside the gene matches. The CDR3 spells CASSPQGTGGNQPQHF. The CDR3 nucleotides read TGTGCCAGCTCACCACAAGGGACAGGGGGAAATCAGCCCCAGCATTTT. The full variable domain, completed using reference TRBV18 and TRBJ1-5, is NAGVMQNPRHLVRRRGQEARLRCSPMKGHSHVYWYRQLPEEGLKFMVYLQKENIIDESGMPKERFSAEFPKEGPSILRIQQVVRGDSAAYFCASSPQGTGGNQPQHFGDGTRLSIL.

This clonotype has just a few counts. V is TRBV11-2 and J is TRBJ2-5, with 9 bases aligning to TRBD2. This CDR3 is built from 16 residues. V lost 3 bases to trimming and J lost 2 bases; unmatched junction nucleotides: 7. Germline CDR1 is SGHAT and CDR2 is FQNNGV. For the CDR3, the DNA is TGTGCCAGCAGCTTGCGGCTAGCGGGGAGACAAGAGACCCAGTACTTC. It specifies CASSLRLAGRQETQYF.

This clonotype was seen only a few times. The V call is TRBV27, the J call TRBJ1-5, with TRBD1 identical over 9 bases. The V gene's germline CDR1 is MNHEY and CDR2 SMNVEV (reference sequence). This CDR3 comprises 13 residues. V gave up 6 bases and J gave up 7 bases; unmatched junction bases: 4. CDR3 in DNA: TGTGCCAGCAGGGGACAGGGAGGACAGCCCCAGCATTTT. It encodes CASRGQGGQPQHF.

The V call is TRBV5-1, the J call TRBJ2-1, with TRBD2 matching over 8 bases. Trimming cost V 3 bases and J 1 base; bases outside gene matches: 3. The CDR3 loop spans 15 amino acids. CDR1 is SGHRS and CDR2 is YFSETQ in the germline V gene. DNA for the CDR3: TGCGCCAGCAGCTCCTCTAGCGGGTCCTACAATGAGCAGTTCTTC. Translating it yields CASSSSSGSYNEQFF.

The chain couples TRBV5-1 to TRBJ1-4; 8 nucleotides match TRBD1. Germline CDR1 and CDR2: SGHRS and YFSETQ. The CDR3 consists of 12 residues. V lost 10 bases, J lost 12 bases, and 11 bases stayed unmatched. The CDR3 sequence is CASKTGDEELFF. DNA of the CDR3: TGCGCCTCAAAGACAGGGGATGAGGAACTGTTTTTT.

This clonotype was found a few times. The chain has TRBV9 and TRBJ2-3; 12 nucleotides align to TRBD2. The CDR3 has 17 amino acids. Losses at the gene ends were 4 bases for V and 4 bases for J; bases not matched to a gene: 10. Germline V gene data show CDR1 as SGDLS and CDR2 as YYNGEE. CDR3 residues: CASSQMKTSGGADTQYF. The CDR3 DNA follows: TGTGCCAGCAGCCAGATGAAGACTAGCGGGGGTGCAGATACGCAGTATTTT.

At least ten counts were recorded for this clonotype. This rearrangement joins TRBV7-2 to TRBJ1-5; D unresolved. The V end lost 6 bases, the J end lost 3 bases, and 15 bases lay between the germline ends. CDR3 length: 15 amino acids. CDR1 and CDR2 from the germline V gene are SGHTA and FQGNSA. CDR3 in amino acids: CASSQGVRHNQPQHF. CDR3 nucleotide sequence: TGTGCCAGCAGTCAAGGAGTCAGACACAATCAGCCCCAGCATTTT.

This clonotype turned up a few times. The chain employs TRBV10-3 and TRBJ2-3; D may be TRBD1 (6 bases). V was clipped by 7 bases and J by 4 bases, with 12 bases between them. Germline-derived CDR1 and CDR2 are ENHRY and SYGVKD. This CDR3 comprises 13 residues. CDR3 residues: CAINQGTSDTQYF. The CDR3, as DNA: TGTGCCATCAACCAGGGGACCTCAGATACGCAGTATTTT.

V usage is TRBV5-1 and J usage is TRBJ1-1; D is ambiguous. Trimming pared 0 bases from V and 2 bases from J, leaving 17 bases between. CDR3 size: 17 residues. Germline lookup yields CDR1 SGHRS and CDR2 YFSETQ. The CDR3 region has the DNA TGCGCCAGCAGCTTGGACCCAATTGGACGGTATAACACTGAAGCTTTCTTT. The encoded protein is CASSLDPIGRYNTEAFF.

The chain combines TRBV27 with TRBJ2-5; the D call may be TRBD1 or TRBD2 (7 bases each). Germline CDR1 is MNHEY and CDR2 is SMNVEV (reference sequence). Trimming removed 5 bases at V and 5 bases at J, with 15 bases between. The CDR3 is made up of 14 amino acids. Written as DNA, the CDR3 is TGTGCCAGCAGTAGACAGGGAGGGATGGAGACCCAGTACTTC. This gives the protein CASSRQGGMETQYF.

This clonotype has just a few counts. V is TRBV28 and J is TRBJ2-3; D may be TRBD1 (6 bases). Trimming cost V 10 bases and J 2 bases, with 13 bases left between them. The length of the CDR3 is 13 residues. The germline V gene encodes CDR1 MDHEN and CDR2 SYDVKM. The CDR3 DNA sequence: TGTGCCAACCGACGACAGGCCACAGATACGCAGTATTTT. This translates into CANRRQATDTQYF.

This clonotype was seen more than once but under ten times. The chain is built from TRBV7-2 and TRBJ2-1, with 8 nucleotides matching TRBD2. The CDR3 length is 17 residues. V was clipped by 2 bases and J by 0 bases; unmatched bases: 6. Germline-derived CDR1 and CDR2 are SGHTA and FQGNSA. The CDR3 sequence is CASSLSGSQTSYNEQFF. The CDR3 DNA is TGTGCCAGCAGCTTAAGCGGGAGCCAGACCTCCTACAATGAGCAGTTCTTC.

The V and J genes are TRBV3-1 and TRBJ1-2; unclear D gene. The CDR3 consists of 14 residues. The V gene's germline CDR1 is LGHDT and CDR2 YNNKEL (reference sequence). Trimming left V 1 base short and J 5 bases short, with 11 bases between. The DNA of the CDR3 is TGTGCCAGCAGCCAAGTCGGGGTCCTATATGGCTACACCTTC. As protein: CASSQVGVLYGYTF. Combining the CDR3 with reference TRBV3-1 and TRBJ1-2 gives the whole variable domain DTAVSQTPKYLVTQMGNDKSIKCEQNLGHDTMYWYKQDSKKFLKIMFSYNNKELIINETVPNRFSPKSPDKAHLNLHINSLELGDSAVYFCASSQVGVLYGYTFGSGTRLTVV.

This clonotype was found a few times. The chain links TRBV14 to TRBJ2-3; the match to TRBD2 covers 9 bases. The CDR3 spans 17 residues. J gave up 5 bases and V 2 bases, and 11 bases lay outside the gene matches. Germline assignment: CDR1 SGHDN and CDR2 FVKESK. In nucleotides, the CDR3 is TGTGCCAGCAGCCAACCTAGCGGGACCCCCTTAGGAGATACGCAGTATTTT. This translates into CASSQPSGTPLGDTQYF.